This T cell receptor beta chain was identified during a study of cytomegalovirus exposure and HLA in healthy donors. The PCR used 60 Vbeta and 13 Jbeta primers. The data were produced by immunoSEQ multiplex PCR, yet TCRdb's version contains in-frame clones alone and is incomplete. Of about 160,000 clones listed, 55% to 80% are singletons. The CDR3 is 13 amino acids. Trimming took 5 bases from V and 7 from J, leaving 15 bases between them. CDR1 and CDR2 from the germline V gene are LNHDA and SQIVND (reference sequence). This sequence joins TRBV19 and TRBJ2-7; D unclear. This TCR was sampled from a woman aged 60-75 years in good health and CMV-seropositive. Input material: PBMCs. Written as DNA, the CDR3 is TGTGCCAGTAGTCTCAACCGAGTGAGTGAGCAGTACTTC. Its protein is CASSLNRVSEQYF.